The sequence of this T cell receptor (beta chain) was determined in a study of blood T cell repertoires in COVID-19 (TCRdb year 2020). In the study overall: Collaborator samples came from the United States, Italy and Spain and covered acute and convalescent phases of COVID-19. The prospective study material was composed of cDNA or gDNA derived from T cells, B-cell-depleted T cells, or PBMCs. Deeply sampled blood TCRbeta repertoires from subjects exposed to, actively infected with, or recovered from COVID-19 were included in the dataset. A freely available public database, intended as a resource for researchers studying the immune response to SARS-CoV-2, is where the repertoires were released. The samples were drawn from the first 160 participants of the ongoing ImmuneRACE study and from 1,254 subjects provided by 6 global collaborators. A de-identified subject ID, COVID-19 status, age in years and sex were almost always included in the sample metadata. Where available, HLA class I and class II types were obtained from metadata supplied by the sample provider rather than from assay-based typing.

In its sample, this clone was seen a few times. Its antigen is still unknown. Base qualities are not at hand, and no much larger clone is one base apart. The study at large found these results: The amount of clinical and demographic metadata varied by source and participant and was provided uncurated.

Each collaborating institution followed its own protocols to collect whole blood in K2EDTA tubes. For TCRbeta analysis, collaborator samples were shipped as frozen whole blood, as isolated PBMCs, or as DNA extracted from either sample type. The germline V gene (reference sequence) gives CDR1 as GTSNPN and CDR2 as SVGIG. Germline trimming amounts to 0 bases on V and 6 bases on J, with 6 as the count of junction bases outside the gene matches. Measured from the cysteine to the phenylalanine, the CDR3 is 15 residues long. Only the CDR3 DNA stays, 45 bases, in frame from base 1. TCRbeta CDR3 regions were amplified from genomic DNA using the immunoSEQ Assay, a bias-controlled multiplex PCR. Processing in the source paper ran as follows. Nucleated cell counts per sample were estimated from amplification of reference gene primers within the assay. Sequence reads were collapsed and filtered to measure the absolute abundance of every unique TCRbeta CDR3 rearrangement. For each sample, productive Simpson clonality was calculated by taking the square root of Simpson's diversity index across productive rearrangements. As stored in TCRdb, this immuneACCESS dataset retains in-frame rearrangements with V and J assigned. A fraction of the clones does not appear; measured against another copy, unresolved V genes explain less than half of the discrepancy, and the remainder lacks a known reason. Clone size and the V and J calls come from that table; the DNA yielded D and trimming. Across this sample there are 65,000 to 90,000 clones, with around 91% seen only once. Under 6.5% of the sample comes from the top ten.

This receptor was taken from a human donor in a cohort sampled during active COVID-19. In this chain, TRBV30 is recombined with TRBJ1-4; 8 middle bases align to TRBD1. Input material: peripheral blood. The CDR3 reads as follows: CAWSVQGAGYEKLFF. The DNA reads TGTGCCTGGAGTGTTCAGGGGGCCGGCTATGAAAAACTGTTTTTT.